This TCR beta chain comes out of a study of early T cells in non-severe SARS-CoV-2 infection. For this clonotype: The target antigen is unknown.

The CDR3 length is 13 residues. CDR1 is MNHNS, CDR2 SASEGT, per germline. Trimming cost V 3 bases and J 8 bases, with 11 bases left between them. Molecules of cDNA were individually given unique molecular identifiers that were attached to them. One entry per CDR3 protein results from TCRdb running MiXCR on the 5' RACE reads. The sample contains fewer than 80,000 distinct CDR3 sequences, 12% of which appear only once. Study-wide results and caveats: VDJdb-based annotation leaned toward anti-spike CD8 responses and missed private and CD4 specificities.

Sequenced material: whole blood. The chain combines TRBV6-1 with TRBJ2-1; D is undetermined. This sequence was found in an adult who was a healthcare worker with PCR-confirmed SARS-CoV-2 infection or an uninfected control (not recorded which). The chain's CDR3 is CASSDGFKDEQFF. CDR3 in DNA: TGTGCCAGCAGTGATGGGTTCAAGGATGAGCAGTTCTTC.